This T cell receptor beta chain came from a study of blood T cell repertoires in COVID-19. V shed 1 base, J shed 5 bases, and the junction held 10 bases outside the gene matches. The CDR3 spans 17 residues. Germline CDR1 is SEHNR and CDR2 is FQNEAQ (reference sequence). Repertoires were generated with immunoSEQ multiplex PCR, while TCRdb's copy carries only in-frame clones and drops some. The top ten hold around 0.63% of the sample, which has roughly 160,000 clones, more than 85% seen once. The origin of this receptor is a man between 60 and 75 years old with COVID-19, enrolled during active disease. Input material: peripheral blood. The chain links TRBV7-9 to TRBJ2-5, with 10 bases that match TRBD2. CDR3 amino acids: CASSLGASGSNRETQYF. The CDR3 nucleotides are TGTGCCAGCAGCTTAGGTGCTAGCGGGAGTAACAGGGAGACCCAGTACTTC.